These 26 T cell receptor beta chains were sequenced from one sample in a study of read filtering for tumor transcriptome and immune sequencing. Molecular barcoded adaptors covering alpha/delta and beta/gamma chains were used on 400 ng RNA. TCRdb reprocessed the reads with MiXCR, giving one entry per CDR3 protein. The table lists tens of thousands of distinct CDR3 sequences, 14% of them singletons. The source material was a population of CD138-negative cells sorted from bone marrow. The receptors derive from a donor at least 40 years old with multiple myeloma.

This clonotype was seen many times. The genes are TRBV6-5 and TRBJ1-5, with D unclear. The V end lost 2 bases, the J end lost 5 bases, and 16 bases lay between the germline ends. The CDR3 is made up of 16 amino acids. The germline gives CDR1 MNHEY, CDR2 SVGAGI. CDR3 DNA: TGTGCCAGCAGTTACCCTAACGAACACAGAGATCAGCCCCAGCATTTT. Translated: CASSYPNEHRDQPQHF.

This clonotype has at least ten counts. This sequence joins TRBV25-1 and TRBJ2-6; 7 bases match TRBD1. The CDR3 is 17 residues long. Germline V gene data show CDR1 as MGHDK and CDR2 as SYGVNS. V gave up 8 bases and J gave up 0 bases; unmatched junction bases: 10. CDR3 in DNA: TGTGCCAGCCTCCCCCGACAGGGAAGCTCTGGGGCCAACGTCCTGACTTTC. It is translated as CASLPRQGSSGANVLTF.

This clonotype was observed many times. This chain joins TRBV19 and TRBJ2-3; no definite D call. The CDR3 consists of 11 residues. Germline assignment: CDR1 LNHDA and CDR2 SQIVND (reference sequence). V was cut by 3 bases and J by 5 bases, with 3 bases left in between. This chain's CDR3 is CASSMGDTQYF. CDR3 DNA sequence: TGTGCCAGTAGTATGGGAGATACGCAGTATTTT.

This clonotype was observed many times. This chain links TRBV6-1 with TRBJ1-5; maybe TRBD1 (5 bases). V lost 7 bases, J lost 0 bases, and 13 bases lay in between. This CDR3 comprises 15 residues. Germline loops: CDR1 MNHNS, CDR2 SASEGT. The chain's CDR3 is CASTPGRGSNQPQHF. The CDR3 coding sequence is TGTGCCAGCACCCCGGGACGGGGTAGCAATCAGCCCCAGCATTTT.

Concerning this clonotype: This may arise from a read error, as a much more abundant clone is one base away. V gene TRBV19 combines with J gene TRBJ2-3; tentative D call: TRBD1 (5 bases). The V and J ends lost 8 bases and 0 bases respectively, with 12 bases between them. This CDR3 is 14 amino acids long. CDR1 and CDR2 (germline): LNHDA, SQIVND (reference sequence). CDR3 DNA sequence: TGTGCCAGTGGGTTCAGGGAAAGCACAGATACGCAGTATTTT. This encodes CASGFRESTDTQYF. Full variable domain (rest looked up from reference TRBV19 and TRBJ2-3): DGGITQSPKYLFRKEGQNVTLSCEQNLNHDAMYWYRQDPGQGLRLIYYSQIVNDFQKGDIAEGYSVSREKKESFPLTVTSAQKNPTAFYLCASGFRESTDTQYFGPGTRLTVL.

This clonotype was counted between two and nine times. This sequence may be a read error, since a much larger clone differs from it by one base. The chain employs TRBV6-2 or TRBV6-3 and TRBJ1-2; 7 bases map to TRBD1. CDR1 and CDR2 from the germline V gene are MNHEY and SVGEGT. The CDR3 length is 15 residues. V was pared by 7 bases and J by 8 bases, with 16 bases of the junction left unmatched. The CDR3 DNA reads TGTGCCAGCACCGCCCCACGACAGGGAGCGGCAGGCTACACCTTC. Translating gives CASTAPRQGAAGYTF.

This clonotype appeared many times. The V gene is TRBV7-9, the J gene TRBJ2-3; D not certain. V dropped 3 bases and J dropped 5 bases, with 3 bases sitting between them. This CDR3 region has 11 residues. Germline CDR1 SEHNR, CDR2 FQNEAQ (reference sequence). The CDR3 is CASSFLDTQYF. CDR3 coding DNA: TGTGCCAGCAGCTTCTTAGATACGCAGTATTTT. Based on the CDR3 plus reference TRBV7-9 and TRBJ2-3, the full variable domain is DTGVSQNPRHKITKRGQNVTFRCDPISEHNRLYWYRQTLGQGPEFLTYFQNEAQLEKSRLLSDRFSAERPKGSFSTLEIQRTEQGDSAMYLCASSFLDTQYFGPGTRLTVL.

The CDR3 DNA sequence: TGTGCCAGCAGCACAACTAGCGGGAGGGCCGGGGAGCTGTTTTTT. It specifies CASSTTSGRAGELFF. J is TRBJ2-2 and V is TRBV7-2, with 13 bases that match TRBD2. CDR1 SGHTA and CDR2 FQGNSA come from the germline V gene. Trimming cost V 5 bases and J 6 bases; bases outside gene matches: 3. CDR3 length: 15 residues.

This clonotype was picked up many times. The chain links TRBV19 to TRBJ2-7; TRBD2 aligns across 9 bases. This CDR3 comprises 14 residues. With 6 bases clipped from V and 5 bases from J, the junction kept 8 bases outside the gene matches. Germline V gives CDR1 LNHDA, CDR2 SQIVND (reference sequence). The CDR3 here is CASSSTSGLDEQYF. The CDR3 DNA reads as TGTGCCAGTAGCTCGACTAGCGGCCTAGACGAGCAGTACTTC.

This clonotype has a count of ten or more. The chain is built from TRBV15 and TRBJ2-5; possibly TRBD2 for D (5 bases). Germline V gene lookup returns CDR1 LNHNV and CDR2 YYDKDF (reference sequence). V lost 0 bases, J lost 4 bases, and 15 bases lay in between. There are 16 residues in the CDR3. In nucleotides, the CDR3 is TGTGCCACCAGCAGAGATCGGGTAGCGAGGAGAGAGACCCAGTACTTC. Translated, it gives CATSRDRVARRETQYF.

This clonotype came up a few times. This likely traces to a read error, being one base from a far larger clone. Here the CDR3 omits its conserved ending phenylalanine or tryptophan, so a read error is the likely source. This chain links TRBV6-5 with TRBJ2-1, with TRBD2 identical over 11 bases. There are 15 residues in the CDR3. J gave up 6 bases and V 4 bases, and 5 bases lay outside the gene matches. CDR1 is MNHEY, CDR2 SVGAGI, per germline. CDR3 DNA: TGTGCCAGCAGTTCGCGACTAGCGGGGCTCAATGAGCAGTTCCTC. This sequence encodes CASSSRLAGLNEQFL.

The sample holds many counts of this clonotype. This chain uses TRBV20-1 with TRBJ2-2, with a tentative D call TRBD1 (6 bases). Germline lookup yields CDR1 DFQATT and CDR2 SNEGSKA (reference sequence). The CDR3 sequence is 15 residues long. V dropped 6 bases and J dropped 4 bases, with 18 bases sitting between them. CDR3 sequence reads: CSAHAQGLSTGELFF. CDR3 in DNA: TGCAGTGCGCACGCTCAGGGGTTGAGCACCGGGGAGCTGTTTTTT.

This clonotype was observed at least ten times. V and J are TRBV20-1 and TRBJ1-1, with D possibly TRBD1 on 6 matching bases. V shed 5 bases and J shed 1 base, with 14 bases lying between them. This CDR3 comprises 14 residues. Germline assignment: CDR1 DFQATT and CDR2 SNEGSKA (reference sequence). The chain's CDR3 is CSAFQTGRNTEAFF. CDR3 in DNA: TGCAGTGCTTTCCAGACAGGCCGGAACACTGAAGCTTTCTTT.

This clonotype appeared a few times. The gene calls are TRBV28 and TRBJ2-7, with D tentatively TRBD2 (5 bases). The CDR3 runs to 14 residues. Germline CDR1 reads MDHEN; CDR2 reads SYDVKM. Trimming left V 7 bases short and J 0 bases short, with 13 bases between. The CDR3 region is CASTETGSSYEQYF. CDR3 DNA sequence: TGTGCCAGCACCGAGACGGGGAGCTCCTACGAGCAGTACTTC.

At least ten counts were recorded for this clonotype. This rearrangement joins TRBV27 to TRBJ1-2, with a possible D match to TRBD1 (5 bases). This CDR3 comprises 17 residues. Trimming removed 5 bases from V and 1 base from J, with 20 bases in between. Germline CDR1 MNHEY, CDR2 SMNVEV (reference sequence). This CDR3 is CASSPRVADNLNYGYTF. The CDR3 DNA is TGTGCCAGCAGTCCGCGGGTGGCGGACAACCTTAACTATGGCTACACCTTC.

This clonotype was found many times. The chain carries TRBV6-1 and TRBJ2-3; TRBD1 is a possible D gene (6 bases). In germline, CDR1 is MNHNS, CDR2 SASEGT. V was cut by 7 bases and J by 4 bases, with 15 bases left in between. This CDR3 spans 14 amino acids. The CDR3 is CASNTGKGADTQYF. DNA for the CDR3: TGTGCCAGCAATACAGGGAAAGGAGCAGATACGCAGTATTTT.

This clonotype has a count of ten or more. The chain has TRBV12-3 or TRBV12-4 and TRBJ1-2, with a weak D call TRBD1 (6 bases). V dropped 6 bases and J dropped 7 bases, with 24 bases sitting between them. This CDR3 has 16 residues. For the CDR3, the DNA is TGTGCCAGCAGCCCAAGTTTAGGGATCGGGGGCTCTGGCTACACCTTC. Protein sequence: CASSPSLGIGGSGYTF.

The chain carries TRBV19 and TRBJ1-1, with a tentative D call TRBD1 (6 bases). The length of the CDR3 is 15 residues. Germline V gene sequence: CDR1 LNHDA, CDR2 SQIVND (reference sequence). The V gene lost 9 bases and the J gene lost 4 bases, with 21 bases spanning the gap. The CDR3 DNA follows: TGTGCCAGCAGAGAGGGGGAGTACCGAGGCACTGAAGCTTTCTTT. This sequence encodes CASREGEYRGTEAFF.

The CDR3 is CASSNPGQGTSNYGYTF. Here the CDR3 DNA reads TGTGCCAGCAGTAATCCGGGACAGGGGACATCTAACTATGGCTACACCTTC. This chain links TRBV6-6 with TRBJ1-2; 10 nucleotides align to TRBD1. The CDR3 length is 17 residues. Germline trimming cut 5 bases from V and 0 bases from J; bases unmatched to any gene: 9. The germline gives CDR1 MNHNY, CDR2 SVGAGI (reference sequence).

In its sample, this clonotype was seen many times. The chain links TRBV10-3 to TRBJ2-7; D not resolved. The germline V gene encodes CDR1 ENHRY and CDR2 SYGVKD. The CDR3 has 12 amino acids. Trimming cost V 1 base and J 6 bases, with 7 bases left between them. CDR3 nucleotides: TGTGCCATCAGTGAGTTACTCGTCGAGCAGTACTTC. Translation: CAISELLVEQYF.

This clonotype appeared many times. V and J are TRBV29-1 and TRBJ2-4; maybe TRBD1 (5 bases). Germline V gene data show CDR1 as SQVTM and CDR2 as ANQGSEA. This CDR3 region has 13 residues. Trimming took off 7 bases at V and 5 bases at J, with 15 bases between the two ends. The CDR3, as DNA: TGCAGCGCCAACGCAGGGAAGGAAAACATTCAGTACTTC. It is translated as CSANAGKENIQYF.

In this sample, this clonotype turned up many times. The chain has TRBV24-1 and TRBJ2-3, with TRBD2 as a possible D gene (5 bases). The V gene lost 4 bases and the J gene lost 8 bases, with 9 bases spanning the gap. The germline V gene has CDR1 KGHDR and CDR2 SFDVKD. This CDR3 has 12 amino acids. CDR3: CATSESGSTQYF. The DNA for the CDR3 is TGTGCCACCAGTGAATCGGGGAGTACGCAGTATTTT.

Ten or more counts support this clonotype. The chain combines TRBV10-3 with TRBJ2-7; TRBD2 aligns across 7 bases. This CDR3 is built from 14 residues. Trimming cost V 5 bases and J 5 bases; bases outside gene matches: 9. Germline V gives CDR1 ENHRY, CDR2 SYGVKD. In nucleotides, the CDR3 is TGTGCCATCAGTCGCGGCGGGGGAGCCAACGAGCAGTACTTC. This gives the protein CAISRGGGANEQYF.

The rearrangement joins TRBV10-1 to TRBJ2-7, with TRBD1 as a possible D gene (5 bases). The V gene's germline CDR1 is WNHNN and CDR2 SYGVQD (reference sequence). CDR3 length: 14 residues. With 3 bases removed from V and 7 bases from J, the gap between germline ends came to 16 bases. In DNA, the CDR3 is TGCGCCAGCAGTGAAGAACAGGCTACTGGGGAGCAGTACTTC. It specifies CASSEEQATGEQYF.

This clonotype was seen repeatedly, ten times or more. The V and J genes are TRBV21-1 and TRBJ2-5; the tabulated D call, TRBD1, remains unverified against the DNA. TRBV21-1 is designated a pseudogene. The CDR3 consists of 14 residues. CDR3 residues: CASSRDRGQETQYF. The CDR3 bases are TGTGCCAGCAGTAGAGACAGGGGGCAGGAGACCCAGTACTTC.

In its sample, this clonotype was seen many times. The rearrangement uses TRBV5-1 and TRBJ1-6, with D hard to call. The germline gives CDR1 SGHRS, CDR2 YFSETQ. V lost 4 bases to trimming and J lost 8 bases, with 10 bases between them. There are 13 residues in the CDR3. The CDR3 nucleotides read TGCGCCAGCAGCATCCTCAGAGATTCACCCCTCCACTTT. Residues: CASSILRDSPLHF.